The T cell receptor (beta chain) described here comes from a study of persistence of HIV-infected CD4 T cells. This was the immunoSEQ version 4 assay in survey mode. Method: immunoSEQ multiplex PCR; TCRdb's copy keeps in-frame clones and lacks some. The sample lists tens of thousands of clones, roughly four fifths seen once, with 4% to 5% in the top ten. Of note for this clone: Its antigen is not identified.

Stimulation used about 10 ug/mL lysate from CMV-infected fibroblasts. CD40L/CD69 double-negative CD45RO-high memory CD4+ T cells were collected. Sequenced here: CD4+ T cells sorted from PBMCs after roughly 18-hour stimulation, sampled from a patient who received antiretroviral therapy. This clonotype was sampled from an adult man with HIV who was CMV-seropositive.

The CDR3 bases are TGTGCCAGCAGTGAAGGGAGACGGTCACCGCCCAATCAGCCCCAGCATTTT. This encodes CASSEGRRSPPNQPQHF. V gene TRBV6-1 combines with J gene TRBJ1-5; the D is unclear. CDR1 is MNHNS, CDR2 SASEGT, per germline. V was shortened by 1 base and J by 3 bases, with 16 bases between the two germline ends. This CDR3 comprises 17 residues.